These T cell receptor beta chains were read from a single sample in a study of shared T cell receptors in the human thymus. Measured with immunoSEQ multiplex PCR; TCRdb has only the in-frame clones, and not every one. Here the sample spans about 660,000 clones, roughly 90% being singletons. These same data were also listed under a study on human thymus T cells.

Sequencing used thymocytes. The source is a boy in the first two years of life with a congenital heart defect. Both conserved end residues are part of each CDR3. D genes are given only for firm matches. Size is stated for part of the rows, as once, few or many counts, or as a class when the clone is expanded.

len	d_gene	abundance	v_gene	j_gene	CDR3nt	CDR3aa
14	-	once	TRBV5-8	TRBJ2-7	TGTGCCAGCAGCGCCTGGCCGCTGCAGGCCGAGCAGTACTTC	CASSAWPLQAEQYF
17	TRBD2	-	TRBV6-4	TRBJ2-3	TGTGCCAGCAGTGACCAACAGGGAGCGGGAGTCGGACGTACGCAGTATTTT	CASSDQQGAGVGRTQYF
14	-	-	TRBV19	TRBJ2-7	TGTGCCAGTAGGGAGGGGCCCAGCTCCTACGAGCAGTACTTC	CASREGPSSYEQYF
13	-	-	TRBV6-5	TRBJ1-3	TGTGCCAGCACCCTAACCACGGGAAACACCATATATTTT	CASTLTTGNTIYF
15	-	-	TRBV5-6	TRBJ2-1	TGTGCCAGCAGCTGTTGGTCCAGGGGAGCCAATGAGCAGTTCTTC	CASSCWSRGANEQFF
14	-	-	TRBV4-2	TRBJ2-5	TGTGCCAGCAGCCCCGTTTTTTTCCGGGAGACCCAGTACTTC	CASSPVFFRETQYF
13	-	-	TRBV6-6	TRBJ2-7	TGTGCCAGCCTCGGGGGTACCCTCTACGAGCAGTACTTC	CASLGGTLYEQYF
13	-	-	TRBV7-9	TRBJ2-7	TGTGCCAGCGGCGGGACCCAGTCCTACGAGCAGTACTTC	CASGGTQSYEQYF
16	-	once	TRBV4-2	TRBJ1-1	TGTGCCAGCAGCCAAGATACGGGAGGGGGGATGGGTGAAGCTTTCTTT	CASSQDTGGGMGEAFF
17	-	-	TRBV27	TRBJ2-1	TGTGCCAGCAGTCCCTTGCCTAGAGCGGGCCCGTACAATGAGCAGTTCTTC	CASSPLPRAGPYNEQFF
14	TRBD1	-	TRBV10-3	TRBJ1-2	TGTGCCATCAACCCTAACCCTGGGACAGAAGGCTACACCTTC	CAINPNPGTEGYTF
14	TRBD1	-	TRBV19	TRBJ2-1	TGTGCCAGTAGTGCGGACAGGGACGAGGGTGAGCAGTTCTTC	CASSADRDEGEQFF
19	-	-	TRBV15	TRBJ1-1	TGTGCCACCAGCAGAGATGGAATAGTGTTAGGGAGCCCGAACACTGAAGCTTTCTTT	CATSRDGIVLGSPNTEAFF
17	-	-	TRBV14	TRBJ1-1	TGTGCCAGCAGCCAAGATGCCCCAGGGGAAGGGCACACTGAAGCTTTCTTT	CASSQDAPGEGHTEAFF
18	TRBD1	-	TRBV14	TRBJ1-1	TGTGCCAGCAGCCAAGACTACCGGGACAGGGGGCGACGGACTGAAGCTTTCTTT	CASSQDYRDRGRRTEAFF
19	TRBD2	-	TRBV4-3	TRBJ2-1	TGCGCCAGCAGCCAAGCCCAGCGGGAGATCCCCAGCTCCTACAATGAGCAGTTCTTC	CASSQAQREIPSSYNEQFF
13	TRBD1	-	TRBV5-1	TRBJ2-5	TGCGCCAGCAGCGTCAGGGGGCGGGAGACCCAGTACTTC	CASSVRGRETQYF
15	-	-	TRBV6-1	TRBJ1-1	TGTGCCAGCGGCGAATCGGAAGGGGGGGACACTGAAGCTTTCTTT	CASGESEGGDTEAFF
10	-	-	TRBV20-1	TRBJ2-7	TGCAGTGCTAGAGTATACGAGCAGTACTTC	CSARVYEQYF
14	-	-	TRBV7-6	TRBJ2-7	TGTGCCAGCAGCTTAATCCCCGGAGGGGACGAGCAGTACTTC	CASSLIPGGDEQYF
13	-	-	TRBV9	TRBJ1-2	TGTGCCAGCAGCGTATATACCCCGCGAGGCTACACCTTC	CASSVYTPRGYTF
21	TRBD2	-	TRBV30	TRBJ2-1	TGTGCCTGGGGATCTAAACAACTACTAGCGGGAGGGCCCAACTCCTACAATGAGCAGTTCTTC	CAWGSKQLLAGGPNSYNEQFF
17	-	-	TRBV2	TRBJ2-1	TGTGCCAGCAGTGAAGAACATTGGGGGACACCGACCAATGAGCAGTTCTTC	CASSEEHWGTPTNEQFF
18	TRBD1	-	TRBV4-3	TRBJ2-2	TGCGCCAGCAGCCAGGATGATCGACAGGGGAGAAACACCGGGGAGCTGTTTTTT	CASSQDDRQGRNTGELFF
12	TRBD1	-	TRBV2	TRBJ2-1	TGTGCCAGCAGGAGACAGGGGGGTGAGCAGTTCTTC	CASRRQGGEQFF
20	TRBD2	-	TRBV28	TRBJ2-5	TGTGCCAGCAGTTCCCCCTCCCCGGTGGGGCGAGCGGGAGGTTCTGAGACCCAGTACTTC	CASSSPSPVGRAGGSETQYF
19	TRBD2	-	TRBV5-1	TRBJ2-1	TGCGCCAGCAGCTTGGTTCCTAGCGGGATCCTTGGCTCCTACAATGAGCAGTTCTTC	CASSLVPSGILGSYNEQFF
13	-	-	TRBV27	TRBJ1-2	TGTGCCAGCAGTTTGGGTAGGGAGTATGGCTACACCTTC	CASSLGREYGYTF
16	-	-	TRBV7-9	TRBJ2-7	TGTGCCAGCAGCCCCTCCCCGGGAGTAGCGAGATACGAGCAGTACTTC	CASSPSPGVARYEQYF
15	TRBD1	-	TRBV5-6	TRBJ1-2	TGTGCCAGCAGCCAAGGACAGGTTTTTAACTATGGCTACACCTTC	CASSQGQVFNYGYTF
13	-	-	TRBV6-5	TRBJ2-1	TGTGCCAGCAGAGGGACAAACTCCAATGAGCAGTTCTTC	CASRGTNSNEQFF
20	TRBD1	-	TRBV4-3	TRBJ2-3	TGCGCCAGCAGCCTCGGTGCGAGGGTAGGGGGCCCCAGCCTAACAGATACGCAGTATTTT	CASSLGARVGGPSLTDTQYF
15	TRBD2	-	TRBV6-5	TRBJ2-7	TGTGCCAGCAGTGCCCTGGGACTACCCCGCGGCGAGCAGTACTTC	CASSALGLPRGEQYF
14	-	-	TRBV25-1	TRBJ2-3	TGTGCCAGCAGTGAAAGGTCAGGTCCAGATACGCAGTATTTT	CASSERSGPDTQYF
18	TRBD2	-	TRBV27	TRBJ2-1	TGTGCCAGCAGTTTAAGGCCCGGGGAGGGGCGGTTCCCTAATGAGCAGTTCTTC	CASSLRPGEGRFPNEQFF
15	-	-	TRBV28	TRBJ2-6	TGTGCCAGCAGCCTCGTACTCTCTGGGGCCAACGTCCTGACTTTC	CASSLVLSGANVLTF
14	TRBD2	-	TRBV27	TRBJ2-1	TGTGCCAGCAGTTTATTCCGGGGGGACAATGAGCAGTTCTTC	CASSLFRGDNEQFF
15	TRBD1	-	TRBV10-3	TRBJ2-7	TGTGCCATCAGTGAGCAACAGGGGGTTCCCTACGAGCAGTACTTC	CAISEQQGVPYEQYF
16	-	-	TRBV7-2	TRBJ2-3	TGTGCCAGCAGCCGTTTAAGGGAGGACGGCACAGATACGCAGTATTTT	CASSRLREDGTDTQYF
16	-	-	TRBV6-5	TRBJ2-7	TGTGCCAGCAGTTACTCGGAAGGGGCAGAAGGCTACGAGCAGTACTTC	CASSYSEGAEGYEQYF
12	-	few	TRBV11-3	TRBJ2-1	TGTGCCAGCAGCCTCTCCGACAATGAGCAGTTCTTC	CASSLSDNEQFF
15	-	-	TRBV11-3	TRBJ1-4	TGTGCCAGCAGCTTAAGCGCCGGTTATAATGAAAAACTGTTTTTT	CASSLSAGYNEKLFF
17	TRBD1	-	TRBV28	TRBJ2-1	TGTGCCAGCAGTACCGAGGTTGGCAGGGGGTTGAGCAATGAGCAGTTCTTC	CASSTEVGRGLSNEQFF
15	TRBD1	-	TRBV10-3	TRBJ2-7	TGTGCCATCAGCAGAAAGGGACAGGGACTCTACGAGCAGTACTTC	CAISRKGQGLYEQYF
10	-	-	TRBV20-1	TRBJ2-5	TGCAGTGCTCCCTCAGAGACCCAGTACTTC	CSAPSETQYF
16	-	once	TRBV15	TRBJ2-3	TGTGCCACCAGGTGGTGTAATAGCGAGAGCACAGATACGCAGTATTTT	CATRWCNSESTDTQYF
15	-	-	TRBV6-5	TRBJ2-7	TGTGCCAGCAGAAAGAAGGGGGAGGGCCCCTACGAGCAGTACTTC	CASRKKGEGPYEQYF
15	TRBD2	-	TRBV5-4	TRBJ2-1	TGTGCCAGCAGTCGTCTAGCGGGAGGCCCAGGTGAGCAGTTCTTC	CASSRLAGGPGEQFF
16	-	once	TRBV28	TRBJ1-5	TGTGCCAGCAGTTTATGGCCCTTGTGGCACAATCAGCCCCAGCATTTT	CASSLWPLWHNQPQHF
14	TRBD1	-	TRBV18	TRBJ1-1	TGTGCCAGCTCTTGGACAGGGCCGAACAGAGGTGCTTTCTTT	CASSWTGPNRGAFF
15	-	-	TRBV7-3	TRBJ2-7	TGTGCCAGCAGCTTACGATCCGGAGGACCCTACGAGCAGTACTTC	CASSLRSGGPYEQYF
18	TRBD2	-	TRBV15	TRBJ2-1	TGTGCCACCAGCGGTCCACCAGATAAGCGGGAGAGGCACAATGAGCAGTTCTTC	CATSGPPDKRERHNEQFF
16	-	-	TRBV29-1	TRBJ1-4	TGCAGCGTGTCCGGCGACAGGCGCGCAACTAATGAAAAACTGTTTTTT	CSVSGDRRATNEKLFF
16	TRBD2	-	TRBV30	TRBJ2-2	TGTGCCTGGAGGGGTTTGCGGGAGGGCCGCACCGGGGAGCTGTTTTTT	CAWRGLREGRTGELFF